These 19 T cell receptor beta chains originate from one sample sequenced in a study of Graves' ophthalmopathy and Graves' hyperthyroidism. The sequenced template was RNA, covering the TCR beta CDR3 region. After a first-round RT-PCR with HTBI primers, a second-round multiplex PCR was run. TCRdb re-analysed the multiplex PCR reads in MiXCR, keeping a single row per CDR3 protein. The sample yields 900,000 to 1,200,000 distinct CDR3 sequences, less than 45% seen once. Sample: peripheral blood or thyroid tissue (not recorded which). Receptors were obtained from an adult man with Graves' hyperthyroidism.

The J gene is TRBJ1-4, the V gene TRBV10-3, with D unclear. V gave up 5 bases and J gave up 2 bases, with 9 bases separating them. This CDR3 is built from 14 residues. The V gene's germline CDR1 is ENHRY and CDR2 SYGVKD. The CDR3 loop reads CAISYSSTNEKLFF. In nucleotides, the CDR3 is TGTGCCATCAGTTACTCGAGTACTAATGAAAAACTGTTTTTT.

This clonotype occurred a few times. J is TRBJ2-7 and V is TRBV7-2; 7 bases fit TRBD2. CDR1 is SGHTA and CDR2 is FQGNSA in the germline V gene. The J segment lost 3 bases and the V segment lost 3 bases, leaving 14 bases of the junction unmatched. The CDR3 covers 17 residues. The CDR3 here is CASSFKTSAGTHYEQYF. CDR3 sequence (DNA): TGTGCCAGCAGCTTTAAGACCTCAGCGGGAACCCACTACGAGCAGTACTTC.

The rearrangement joins TRBV7-4 to TRBJ1-1; D ambiguous. Trimming stripped 5 bases from V and 0 bases from J, with 13 bases between. Looked up from germline, CDR1 is SGHVT and CDR2 is SQSDAQ. The CDR3 covers 15 residues. The CDR3 bases are TGTGCCAGCAGCCCATGGGGAGGGTTGAACACTGAAGCTTTCTTT. Translated: CASSPWGGLNTEAFF. Full variable domain (rest looked up from reference TRBV7-4 and TRBJ1-1): GAGVSQSPRYKVAKRGRDVALRCDSISGHVTLYWYRQTLGQGSEVLTYSQSDAQRDKSGRPSGRFSAERPERSVSTLKIQRTEQGDSAVYLCASSPWGGLNTEAFFGQGTRLTVV.

In its sample, this clonotype was seen a few times. The chain carries TRBV25-1 and TRBJ1-5; 9 bases line up with TRBD1. J gave up 5 bases and V 8 bases, and 10 bases lay outside the gene matches. CDR1 and CDR2 from the germline V gene are MGHDK and SYGVNS. The CDR3 is made up of 15 amino acids. The CDR3 nucleotides are TGTGCCAGCGAAAGGACAGGGGAGGTTGATCAGCCCCAGCATTTT. Translation gives CASERTGEVDQPQHF.

The J gene is TRBJ2-5, the V gene TRBV9; D perhaps matches TRBD2 (5 bases). V was pared by 4 bases and J by 10 bases, with 11 bases between. The CDR3 loop spans 11 amino acids. Germline CDR1 and CDR2: SGDLS and YYNGEE. The CDR3 bases are TGTGCCAGCAGCTCAACCGGGAACCAGTACTTC. Its protein is CASSSTGNQYF.

This rearrangement joins TRBV7-2 to TRBJ2-5; 8 bases fit TRBD2. V lost 6 bases to trimming and J lost 4 bases; unmatched junction nucleotides: 13. The CDR3 is 16 amino acids. Per germline, CDR1 SGHTA and CDR2 FQGNSA. The CDR3, as DNA: TGTGCCAGCAGTTTACCTCCGGGGGGGCGCGGAGAGACCCAGTACTTC. It translates to CASSLPPGGRGETQYF.

This clonotype was counted between two and nine times. The V call is TRBV9, the J call TRBJ2-5; 7 bases line up with TRBD1. This CDR3 spans 14 amino acids. V trimming: 4 bases; J trimming: 3 bases; junction bases outside the gene matches: 6. CDR1 and CDR2 (germline): SGDLS, YYNGEE. The CDR3, as DNA: TGTGCCAGCAGCCTCTCCCAGGGGGAAGAGACCCAGTACTTC. This translates into CASSLSQGEETQYF.

J is TRBJ2-2 and V is TRBV5-6; 9 nucleotides match TRBD1. Germline V gene data show CDR1 as SGHDT and CDR2 as YYEEEE. The CDR3 length is 17 residues. With V trimmed by 0 bases and J by 5 bases, 8 bases remained unmatched. The CDR3 DNA reads as TGTGCCAGCAGCTTGGCCATCAGGACAGGGGTGACCGGGGAGCTGTTTTTT. This encodes CASSLAIRTGVTGELFF. Filled out from reference TRBV5-6 and TRBJ2-2, the complete variable domain reads DAGVTQSPTHLIKTRGQQVTLRCSPKSGHDTVSWYQQALGQGPQFIFQYYEEEERQRGNFPDRFSGHQFPNYSSELNVNALLLGDSALYLCASSLAIRTGVTGELFFGEGSRLTVL.

This clonotype showed up many times. This chain joins TRBV20-1 and TRBJ1-1, with D uncertain. The CDR3 consists of 11 residues. Per germline, CDR1 DFQATT and CDR2 SNEGSKA (reference sequence). The CDR3 protein is CSAKGGTEAFF. For the CDR3, the DNA is TGCAGCGCCAAGGGTGGCACTGAAGCTTTCTTT.

The V and J genes are TRBV10-3 and TRBJ2-5; a possible D gene is TRBD2 (7 bases). Deletions cut 10 bases from V and 4 bases from J, with 31 bases between. The germline V gene has CDR1 ENHRY and CDR2 SYGVKD. The CDR3 runs to 18 residues. This chain's CDR3 is CASRQAGAAQPRVETQYF. The CDR3 DNA is TGTGCCAGCCGTCAGGCGGGGGCCGCGCAGCCGCGAGTAGAGACCCAGTACTTC.

This clonotype was found once. The rearrangement joins TRBV27 to TRBJ1-1, with no clear D. The length of the CDR3 is 12 residues. The ends were cut back, 3 bases at V and 12 bases at J, with 14 bases in the middle. Germline V lookup: CDR1 MNHEY, CDR2 SMNVEV (reference sequence). CDR3 region: CASSFVLGKTFF. DNA for the CDR3: TGTGCCAGCAGTTTCGTCTTGGGAAAAACTTTCTTT.

In its sample, this clonotype was seen a few times. The rearrangement links TRBV20-1 to TRBJ1-2; D call uncertain. CDR3 size: 15 residues. Trimming took off 4 bases at V and 3 bases at J, with 18 bases between the two ends. Germline V gives CDR1 DFQATT, CDR2 SNEGSKA (reference sequence). Written as DNA, the CDR3 is TGCAGTGCTAAAACCCAGGAGTGGAACGACTATGGCTACACCTTC. Its protein product is CSAKTQEWNDYGYTF.

This clonotype was seen at least ten times. The V and J genes are TRBV5-1 and TRBJ2-2; D is perhaps TRBD2 (5 bases). Looked up from germline, CDR1 is SGHRS and CDR2 is YFSETQ. The CDR3 has 14 residues. V was clipped by 6 bases and J by 0 bases, with 9 bases between them. The CDR3 sequence is CASKSGSNTGELFF. The DNA for the CDR3 is TGCGCCAGCAAAAGCGGATCGAACACCGGGGAGCTGTTTTTT.

This rearrangement joins TRBV11-2 to TRBJ2-7, with 8 bases that match TRBD1. V lost 4 bases and J lost 5; bases outside the gene matches: 7. In germline, CDR1 is SGHAT, CDR2 FQNNGV. There are 14 residues in the CDR3. CDR3 bases: TGTGCCAGCAGCTATAGACAGGGGATCCACGAGCAGTACTTC. Translated: CASSYRQGIHEQYF. The complete variable domain, with remaining parts taken from reference TRBV11-2 and TRBJ2-7, reads EAGVAQSPRYKIIEKRQSVAFWCNPISGHATLYWYQQILGQGPKLLIQFQNNGVVDDSQLPKDRFSAERLKGVDSTLKIQPAKLEDSAVYLCASSYRQGIHEQYFGPGTRLTVT.

This clonotype was detected ten times or more. The J gene is TRBJ1-5, the V gene TRBV15; D is undetermined. The CDR3 contains 17 residues. With 1 base removed from V and 2 bases from J, the gap between germline ends came to 15 bases. The germline CDR1 and CDR2 sequences are LNHNV and YYDKDF (reference sequence). The CDR3 is CATSRGSDGLGNQPQHF. The CDR3 DNA sequence: TGTGCCACCAGCAGAGGAAGTGACGGCTTGGGCAATCAGCCCCAGCATTTT.

The rearrangement links TRBV10-1 to TRBJ1-2; D is possibly TRBD1 (5 bases). V lost 2 bases and J 12 bases, leaving 19 bases between the germline ends. The germline V gene has CDR1 WNHNN and CDR2 SYGVQD (reference sequence). The CDR3 extends over 14 amino acids. CDR3 sequence reads: CASSEGREPSGNTF. CDR3 coding DNA: TGCGCCAGCAGTGAGGGCAGGGAGCCCTCTGGAAACACCTTC.

This clonotype showed up just a few times. The chain links TRBV6-5 to TRBJ1-1; D uncertain. V lost 0 bases and J 10 bases, leaving 9 bases between the germline ends. The CDR3 loop spans 12 amino acids. The germline gives CDR1 MNHEY, CDR2 SVGAGI. The CDR3 spells CASSYSDLRAFF. In DNA form, the CDR3 reads TGTGCCAGCAGTTACTCTGATCTCAGAGCTTTCTTT.

At least ten counts were recorded for this clonotype. The chain combines TRBV5-1 with TRBJ2-7, with D maybe TRBD2 (5 bases). Trimming removed 1 base at V and 2 bases at J, with 13 bases between. CDR3 length equals 15 residues. Per the germline V gene, CDR1 is SGHRS and CDR2 is YFSETQ. CDR3 sequence (DNA): TGCGCCAGCAGCTTGTCTAGTCGGGGTACCTACGAGCAGTACTTC. It codes for CASSLSSRGTYEQYF.

CDR3 protein: CSARDVPSGTTSYEQYF. The DNA of the CDR3 is TGCAGTGCTAGAGATGTTCCTAGCGGAACAACCTCCTACGAGCAGTACTTC. The gene calls are TRBV20-1 and TRBJ2-7, with 7 bases that match TRBD2. The CDR3 extends over 17 amino acids. Germline loops: CDR1 DFQATT, CDR2 SNEGSKA (reference sequence). J was trimmed by 0 bases and V by 0 bases; bases with no gene match: 11.